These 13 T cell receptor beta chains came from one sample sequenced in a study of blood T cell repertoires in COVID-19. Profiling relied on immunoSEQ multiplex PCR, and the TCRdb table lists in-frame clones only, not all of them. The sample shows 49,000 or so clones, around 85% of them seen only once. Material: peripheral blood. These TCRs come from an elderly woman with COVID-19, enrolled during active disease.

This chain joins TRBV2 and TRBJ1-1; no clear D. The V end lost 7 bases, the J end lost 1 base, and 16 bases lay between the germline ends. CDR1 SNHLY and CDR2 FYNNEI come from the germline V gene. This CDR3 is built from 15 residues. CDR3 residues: CASKTTVTRNTEAFF. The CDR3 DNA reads TGTGCCAGCAAGACCACAGTGACCCGGAACACTGAAGCTTTCTTT.

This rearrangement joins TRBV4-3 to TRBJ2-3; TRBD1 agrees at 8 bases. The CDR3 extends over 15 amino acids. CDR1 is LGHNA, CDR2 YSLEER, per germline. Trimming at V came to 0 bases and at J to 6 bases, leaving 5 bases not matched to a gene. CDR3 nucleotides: TGCGCCAGCAGCCAAGATTGGACAGGGCGGGATACGCAGTATTTT. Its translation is CASSQDWTGRDTQYF.

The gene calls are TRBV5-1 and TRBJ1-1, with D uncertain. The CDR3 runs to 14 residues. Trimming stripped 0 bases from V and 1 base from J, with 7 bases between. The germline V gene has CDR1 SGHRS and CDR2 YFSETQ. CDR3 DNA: TGCGCCAGCAGCTTGGTCACAGCGAACACTGAAGCTTTCTTT. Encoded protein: CASSLVTANTEAFF.

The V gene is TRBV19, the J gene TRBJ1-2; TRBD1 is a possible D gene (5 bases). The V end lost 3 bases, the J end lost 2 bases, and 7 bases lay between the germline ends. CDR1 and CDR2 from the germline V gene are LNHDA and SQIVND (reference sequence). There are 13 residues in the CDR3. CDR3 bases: TGTGCCAGTAGTATCCGACAGAACTATGGCTACACCTTC. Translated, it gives CASSIRQNYGYTF.

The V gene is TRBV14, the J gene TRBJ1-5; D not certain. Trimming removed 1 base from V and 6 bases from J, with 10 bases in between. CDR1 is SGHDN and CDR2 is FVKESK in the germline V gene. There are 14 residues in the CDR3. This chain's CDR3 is CASSQVSCGQPQHF. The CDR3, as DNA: TGTGCCAGCAGCCAAGTTAGTTGCGGTCAGCCCCAGCATTTT.

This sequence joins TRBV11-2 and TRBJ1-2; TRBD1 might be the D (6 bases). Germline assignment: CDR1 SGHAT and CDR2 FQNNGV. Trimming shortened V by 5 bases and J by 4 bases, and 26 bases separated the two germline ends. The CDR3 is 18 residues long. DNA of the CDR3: TGTGCCAGCAGCCCTAAAGGGGGGGGCCAGCTTCTCTCCTATGGCTACACCTTC. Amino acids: CASSPKGGGQLLSYGYTF.

The CDR3 DNA reads as TGTGCCAGCAGCGAAAATCCGGGACAGGGGGGAACTAATGAAAAACTGTTTTTT. Its protein product is CASSENPGQGGTNEKLFF. The chain uses TRBV9 and TRBJ1-4, with 11 bases matching TRBD1. The germline gives CDR1 SGDLS, CDR2 YYNGEE. V dropped 3 bases and J dropped 1; count of bases not matched to a gene: 8. The CDR3 is 18 amino acids.

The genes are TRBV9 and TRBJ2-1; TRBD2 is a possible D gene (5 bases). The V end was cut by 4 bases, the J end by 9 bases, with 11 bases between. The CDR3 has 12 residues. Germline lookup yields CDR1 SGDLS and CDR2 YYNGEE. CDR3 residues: CASSKAGIEQFF. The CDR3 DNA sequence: TGTGCCAGCAGCAAAGCCGGGATTGAGCAGTTCTTC.

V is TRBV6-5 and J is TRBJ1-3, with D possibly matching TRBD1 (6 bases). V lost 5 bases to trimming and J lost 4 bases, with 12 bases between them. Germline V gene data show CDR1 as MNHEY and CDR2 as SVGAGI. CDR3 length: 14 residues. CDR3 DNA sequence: TGTGCCAGCAGTAGGACAGACATCGGAAACACCATATATTTT. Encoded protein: CASSRTDIGNTIYF.

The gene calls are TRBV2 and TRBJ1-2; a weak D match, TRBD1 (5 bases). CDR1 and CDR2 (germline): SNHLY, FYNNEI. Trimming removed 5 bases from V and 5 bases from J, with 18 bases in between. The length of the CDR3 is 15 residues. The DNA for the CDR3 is TGTGCCAGCAGTCCAAATGTGGGGCCTCGGTATGGCTACACCTTC. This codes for CASSPNVGPRYGYTF.

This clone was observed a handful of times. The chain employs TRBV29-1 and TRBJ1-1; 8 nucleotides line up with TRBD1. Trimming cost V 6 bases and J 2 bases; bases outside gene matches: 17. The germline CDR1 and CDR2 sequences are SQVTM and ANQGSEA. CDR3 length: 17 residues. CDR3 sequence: CSVARGRGLLGNTEAFF. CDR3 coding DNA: TGCAGCGTAGCCCGGGGCAGGGGGCTGCTAGGAAACACTGAAGCTTTCTTT.

CDR3 sequence: CASSLGSLAGAGDTQYF. The DNA of the CDR3 is TGTGCCAGCAGCTTAGGCTCTCTAGCGGGGGCGGGGGATACGCAGTATTTT. The chain is built from TRBV7-2 and TRBJ2-3; 10 bases line up with TRBD2. The CDR3 loop spans 17 amino acids. With 1 base clipped from V and 6 bases from J, the junction kept 10 bases outside the gene matches. Germline CDR1 SGHTA, CDR2 FQGNSA.

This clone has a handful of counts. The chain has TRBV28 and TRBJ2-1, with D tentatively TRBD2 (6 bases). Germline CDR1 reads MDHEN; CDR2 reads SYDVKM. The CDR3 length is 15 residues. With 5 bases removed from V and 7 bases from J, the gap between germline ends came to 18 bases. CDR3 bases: TGTGCCAGCAGTCTAAGACGGCTAGCGACAAATGAGCAGTTCTTC. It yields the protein CASSLRRLATNEQFF.